The 13 T cell receptor beta chains below were found in one sample sequenced in a study of early T cells in non-severe SARS-CoV-2 infection (dated by TCRdb to the early 2020s). The library was generated by 5' RACE. The listed sequencing device is NextSeq 500. The raw public reads went through TCRdb reprocessing: fastp at Q25, MiXCR clone calling, in-frame beta chains kept. All rows with the same CDR3 protein become a single entry with the most common DNA and genes. The sample table shows roughly 69,000 distinct CDR3 sequences, and more than 8.5% are seen once. The ten largest clonotypes hold about a sixth of the sample. Sequenced material: whole blood, taken at baseline. These receptors came from an adult who was a healthcare worker with PCR-confirmed SARS-CoV-2 infection or an uninfected control (not recorded which).

This clonotype has ten or more counts. This rearrangement joins TRBV7-2 to TRBJ2-7; a weak D match, TRBD2 (6 bases). CDR1 and CDR2 from the germline V gene are SGHTA and FQGNSA. Trimming shortened V by 1 base and J by 4 bases, and 8 bases separated the two germline ends. The CDR3 is made up of 13 amino acids. The chain's CDR3 is CASSLVREYEQYF. In nucleotides, the CDR3 is TGTGCCAGCAGCTTAGTGCGGGAATACGAGCAGTACTTC.

This clonotype was counted ten times or more. The CDR3 DNA follows: TGTGCCAGTGCTTATGGGGTTGGCGATCAGCCCCAGCATTTT. Amino acids: CASAYGVGDQPQHF. The rearrangement uses TRBV19 and TRBJ1-5; no firm D call. Deletions cut 8 bases from V and 5 bases from J, with 16 bases between. The CDR3 sequence is 14 residues long. Looked up from germline, CDR1 is LNHDA and CDR2 is SQIVND (reference sequence).

This clonotype was detected ten times or more. The CDR3 DNA reads TGCGCCAGCAGGCCAGGCGGGACTAGCGGGAGAATAGGCTCCTACAATGAGCAGTTCTTC. This codes for CASRPGGTSGRIGSYNEQFF. The chain joins TRBV10-2 to TRBJ2-1; TRBD2 matches 14 bases. Trimming at V came to 6 bases and at J to 0 bases, leaving 13 bases not matched to a gene. The CDR3 runs to 20 residues. Germline-derived CDR1 and CDR2 are WSHSY and SAAADI.

This clonotype is a singleton in its sample. The CDR3 loop is CASSPAGTAYGYTF. The CDR3 DNA reads as TGTGCCAGCAGCCCAGCCGGGACAGCATATGGCTACACCTTC. The J gene is TRBJ1-2, the V gene TRBV4-2; TRBD1 aligns across 7 bases. The germline CDR1 and CDR2 sequences are LGHNA and YNFKEQ. This CDR3 has 14 amino acids. Trimming removed 4 bases from V and 5 bases from J; junction bases left unmatched: 7.

This clonotype was detected ten times or more. V and J are TRBV7-8 and TRBJ1-4, with D unresolved. Trimming cost V 6 bases and J 8 bases, with 13 bases left between them. Germline-derived CDR1 and CDR2 are SGHVS and FQNEAQ. The length of the CDR3 is 13 residues. Here the CDR3 DNA reads TGTGCCAGCAGTTTCACAGACAAAGAAAAACTGTTTTTT. It yields the protein CASSFTDKEKLFF.

This clonotype has a count of ten or more. The chain uses TRBV30 and TRBJ2-3, with 8 bases lining up with TRBD2. Germline V gives CDR1 GTSNPN, CDR2 SVGIG (reference sequence). Losses at the gene ends were 3 bases for V and 0 bases for J; bases not matched to a gene: 14. The CDR3 contains 18 residues. This chain's CDR3 is CAWRTYSGIHNSTDTQYF. As DNA, the CDR3 is TGTGCCTGGAGGACCTATAGCGGGATCCACAACAGCACAGATACGCAGTATTTT.

The CDR3 sequence: CASTRVEVMNTEAFF. The DNA of the CDR3 is TGCGCCAGCACCCGGGTAGAGGTTATGAACACTGAAGCTTTCTTT. V is TRBV4-1 and J is TRBJ1-1, with D unclear. The ends were cut back, 7 bases at V and 0 bases at J, with 15 bases in the middle. Germline CDR1 and CDR2: MGHRA and YSYEKL. There are 15 residues in the CDR3.

This clonotype was seen a few times. The chain couples TRBV29-1 to TRBJ1-1; no clear D gene. The CDR3 length is 13 residues. Germline values: CDR1 SQVTM, CDR2 ANQGSEA. For the CDR3, the DNA is TGCAGAGGTGAGGACGGTGGGGACACTGAAGCTTTCTTT. This codes for CRGEDGGDTEAFF. Filled out from reference TRBV29-1 and TRBJ1-1, the complete variable domain reads SAVISQKPSRDICQRGTSLTIQCQVDSQVTMMFWYRQQPGQSLTLIATANQGSEATYESGFVIDKFPISRPNLTFSTLTVSNMSPEDSSIYLCRGEDGGDTEAFFGQGTRLTVV.

This clonotype was detected only a few times. V gene TRBV6-5 combines with J gene TRBJ2-5; 12 bases fit TRBD2. Germline V lookup: CDR1 MNHEY, CDR2 SVGAGI. The V gene end was trimmed by 5 bases and the J gene end by 5 bases; junction bases not matched to a gene: 3. The CDR3 is made up of 14 amino acids. CDR3 sequence: CASSTSGRQETQYF. CDR3 nucleotides: TGTGCCAGCAGTACTAGCGGGAGGCAGGAGACCCAGTACTTC.

This clonotype turned up a few times. The chain is built from TRBV29-1 and TRBJ2-5, with no clear D. The CDR3 runs to 13 residues. Trimming stripped 4 bases from V and 2 bases from J, with 11 bases between. Germline assignment: CDR1 SQVTM and CDR2 ANQGSEA. The CDR3 bases are TGCAGCGTTGGTCAAGCCCTACAAGAGACCCAGTACTTC. It encodes CSVGQALQETQYF.

In its sample, this clonotype was seen many times. J is TRBJ2-3 and V is TRBV7-3, with TRBD2 identical over 14 bases. The CDR3 contains 17 residues. Germline CDR1 SGHTA, CDR2 FQGTGA. Unmatched junction bases numbered 3, after V lost 0 bases and J lost 4 bases. This CDR3 is CASSLTGLAGGPDTQYF. CDR3 in DNA: TGTGCCAGCAGCTTAACTGGACTAGCGGGAGGCCCAGATACGCAGTATTTT.

This clonotype was detected only a few times. The V call is TRBV10-3, the J call TRBJ2-7, with 9 positions matching TRBD1. There are 14 residues in the CDR3. J lost 6 bases, V lost 4 bases, and 7 bases had no gene match. Germline values: CDR1 ENHRY, CDR2 SYGVKD. The CDR3 spells CAISVSGTGSEQYF. The CDR3 region has the DNA TGTGCCATCAGTGTTTCCGGGACAGGGTCCGAGCAGTACTTC.

This clonotype was recorded many times. The chain uses TRBV7-2 and TRBJ2-3; 10 positions match TRBD2. V dropped 8 bases and J dropped 4; count of bases not matched to a gene: 12. The germline V gene has CDR1 SGHTA and CDR2 FQGNSA. This CDR3 spans 16 amino acids. The CDR3 sequence: CASYVASGRVSDTQYF. CDR3 nucleotides: TGTGCCAGCTACGTCGCTAGCGGGAGAGTTTCAGATACGCAGTATTTT.